This paragraph covers one T cell receptor beta chain sequence. These data originate in a study of CD8+ T cells in alopecia areata. The CDR3 spans 12 residues. Trimming pared 0 bases from V and 6 bases from J, leaving 8 bases between. Per germline, CDR1 SQVTM and CDR2 ANQGSEA. Isolated RNA was reverse transcribed into cDNA used as the sequencing template. The method was immunoSEQ multiplex PCR; TCRdb's version includes in-frame clones alone and lacks a portion of them. The sample consists of around 250,000 clones, about two thirds of them appearing once. The sequences come from CD4+ T cells sorted from blood, collected at week 0. This sequence joins TRBV29-1 and TRBJ1-1; D is unclear. The sequence derives from a human donor with alopecia areata. CDR3 sequence (DNA): TGCAGCGTTGAAGACGATGGGGCTGAAGCTTTCTTT. Encoded protein: CSVEDDGAEAFF.